The TCR beta chain under discussion was sequenced for a study of cytotoxic CD8 clonotypes in ibrutinib-treated CLL. The overall study: It was after a median roughly 13 months of treatment, range 6 to 36, that response samples were taken.

As for this clone: Its target is not known. The junction does not match germline at one end; this may be a read error.

Clones were sequenced by immunoSEQ multiplex PCR, and TCRdb holds only the in-frame ones, with some missing. The sample has around 150,000 clones; approximately 77% are singletons. Findings of the study overall: Upon ibrutinib response clonality rose, and upon progression it fell back toward baseline. At the start, clonality exceeded age-matched healthy donors and followed circulating CD8+ T-cell counts.

The CDR3 totals 14 residues. The V gene's germline CDR1 is SGHRS and CDR2 YFSETQ. The gene calls are TRBV5-1 and TRBJ1-2, with no clear D. The starting material was PBMCs, obtained after 12 months of ibrutinib treatment. This sequence originates from a human donor with chronic lymphocytic leukemia. The CDR3 spells CASSLRESNYGYAF. Written as DNA, the CDR3 is TGCGCCAGCAGCTTGCGGGAATCTAACTATGGCTACGCCTTC. The variable domain in full, completed from reference TRBV5-1 and TRBJ1-2, reads KAGVTQTPRYLIKTRGQQVTLSCSPISGHRSVSWYQQTPGQGLQFLFEYFSETQRNKGNFPGRFSGRQFSNSRSEMNVSTLELGDSALYLCASSLRESNYGYAFGSGTRLTVV.